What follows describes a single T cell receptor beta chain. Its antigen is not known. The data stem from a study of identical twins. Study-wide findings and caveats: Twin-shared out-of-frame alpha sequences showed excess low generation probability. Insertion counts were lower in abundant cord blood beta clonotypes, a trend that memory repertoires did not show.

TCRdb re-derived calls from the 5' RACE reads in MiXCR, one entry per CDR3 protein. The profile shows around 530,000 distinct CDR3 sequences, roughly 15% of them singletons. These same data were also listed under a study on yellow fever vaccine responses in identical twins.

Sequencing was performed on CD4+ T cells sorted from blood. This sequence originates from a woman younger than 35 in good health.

CDR3 loop: CASSPGQGRYNEQFF. CDR3 in DNA: TGCGCCAGCAGCCCGGGACAGGGACGTTACAATGAGCAGTTCTTC. The rearrangement joins TRBV5-1 to TRBJ2-1; 9 bases agree with TRBD1. Losses at the gene ends were 4 bases for V and 4 bases for J; bases not matched to a gene: 6. This CDR3 has 15 residues. CDR1 is SGHRS, CDR2 YFSETQ, per germline.